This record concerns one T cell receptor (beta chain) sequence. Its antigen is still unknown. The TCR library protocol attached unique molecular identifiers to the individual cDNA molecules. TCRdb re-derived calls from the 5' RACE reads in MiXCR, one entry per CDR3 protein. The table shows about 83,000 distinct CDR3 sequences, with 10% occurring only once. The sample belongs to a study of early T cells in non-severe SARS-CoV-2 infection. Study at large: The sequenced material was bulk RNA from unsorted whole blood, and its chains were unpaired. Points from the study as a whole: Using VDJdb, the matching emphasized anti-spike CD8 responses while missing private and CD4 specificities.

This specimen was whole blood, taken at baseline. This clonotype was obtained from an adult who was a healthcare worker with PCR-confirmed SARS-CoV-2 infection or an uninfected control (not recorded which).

CDR3 amino acids: CASSLDGVGQPQHF. CDR3 bases: TGCGCCAGCAGCTTAGACGGGGTAGGGCAGCCCCAGCATTTT. The chain couples TRBV5-1 to TRBJ1-5; unclear D gene. The CDR3 consists of 14 residues. The ends were cut back, 2 bases at V and 7 bases at J, with 13 bases in the middle. Germline CDR1 SGHRS, CDR2 YFSETQ.